The present entry profiles one T cell receptor (beta chain) with its context. No antigen is known for it. Germline V gene sequence: CDR1 SGHNT, CDR2 YYREEE (reference sequence). This CDR3 spans 16 amino acids. V was trimmed by 0 bases and J by 10 bases, leaving 20 bases between them. The data were obtained in a study of vaccination effects on CD4 cells after COVID-19. Study-wide findings and caveats: Few convalescent patients were included, and no early post-infection timepoints were sampled.

Ahead of sequencing, the ViraFEST assay grew antigen-specific CD4+ T cells using viral peptide pools. At the end of approximately 10 days of culture, CD4+ T cells were isolated. Negative nucleocapsid antibody tests before and after vaccination confirmed no previous SARS-CoV-2 infection. In the cultures, half the medium was exchanged for IL-2 medium on days 3 and 7. Assay used: immunoSEQ multiplex PCR; TCRdb lists only in-frame clones, some missing. The sample carries some 68,000 clones, roughly 72% recorded once. V and J are TRBV5-4 and TRBJ2-1, with D possibly being TRBD2 (5 bases). The clonotype was recovered from a human donor who received a COVID-19 vaccine. The sequencing used CD4+ T cells from PBMCs cultured with HCoV-OC43 spike peptides, collected before COVID-19 vaccination. The subset denotes: HCoV-OC43 spike overlapping peptide pool stimulation. CDR3 residues: CASSLGAAGGPGEQFF. DNA of the CDR3: TGTGCCAGCAGCTTGGGGGCGGCGGGCGGCCCCGGGGAGCAGTTCTTC.